This entry lists 28 T cell receptor beta chains sequenced from one sample in a study of cytomegalovirus exposure and HLA in healthy donors. Primers included in the PCR were 60 Vbeta and 13 Jbeta primers. Method: immunoSEQ multiplex PCR; TCRdb's copy keeps in-frame clones and lacks some. The sample holds 200,000 or so clones, roughly 84% seen once. The specimen was PBMCs. The receptor source for this set is a boy younger than 18 in good health and CMV-seronegative.

The rearrangement joins TRBV7-8 to TRBJ1-3; D uncertain. Trimming cost V 4 bases and J 0 bases, with 13 bases left between them. The CDR3 loop spans 16 amino acids. The germline V gene encodes CDR1 SGHVS and CDR2 FQNEAQ. In nucleotides, the CDR3 is TGTGCCAGCAGCTCGGTGGAGCCGAGCTCTGGAAACACCATATATTTT. This sequence encodes CASSSVEPSSGNTIYF.

The V and J genes are TRBV7-9 and TRBJ1-5; D is possibly TRBD1 (5 bases). Germline assignment: CDR1 SEHNR and CDR2 FQNEAQ (reference sequence). Deletions cut 5 bases from V and 7 bases from J, with 15 bases between. CDR3 length: 14 amino acids. CDR3 amino acids: CASSPGGVDQPQHF. As DNA, the CDR3 is TGTGCCAGCAGCCCGGGAGGGGTAGACCAGCCCCAGCATTTT.

The rearrangement uses TRBV5-4 and TRBJ2-2; D gene unclear. This CDR3 has 18 amino acids. CDR1 is SGHNT and CDR2 is YYREEE in the germline V gene (reference sequence). V lost 4 bases and J 0 bases, leaving 19 bases between the germline ends. This chain's CDR3 is CASSTTPVNFANTGELFF. CDR3 in DNA: TGTGCCAGCAGCACCACACCCGTCAATTTCGCGAACACCGGGGAGCTGTTTTTT.

This chain links TRBV5-6 with TRBJ2-5; D uncertain. This CDR3 spans 12 amino acids. Germline V CDR1 and CDR2: SGHDT, YYEEEE. The ends were cut back, 0 bases at V and 8 bases at J, with 8 bases in the middle. CDR3 in DNA: TGTGCCAGCAGCTTGGCCCGCGGCACCCAGTACTTC. Encoded protein: CASSLARGTQYF. Looking up the rest from reference TRBV5-6 and TRBJ2-5 gives the full variable domain: DAGVTQSPTHLIKTRGQQVTLRCSPKSGHDTVSWYQQALGQGPQFIFQYYEEEERQRGNFPDRFSGHQFPNYSSELNVNALLLGDSALYLCASSLARGTQYFGPGTRLLVL.

V gene TRBV6-6 combines with J gene TRBJ2-7, with D maybe TRBD1 (6 bases). V lost 7 bases, J lost 7 bases, and 11 bases lay in between. Germline V gives CDR1 MNHNY, CDR2 SVGAGI (reference sequence). The CDR3 length is 11 residues. The chain's CDR3 is CASKTQGEQYF. CDR3 nucleotides: TGTGCCAGCAAAACTCAGGGGGAGCAGTACTTC.

The chain combines TRBV11-2 with TRBJ1-1, with D hard to call. Germline V gene lookup returns CDR1 SGHAT and CDR2 FQNNGV. The CDR3 totals 12 residues. V was clipped by 1 base and J by 8 bases, with 8 bases between them. The CDR3 reads CASSLGWREAFF. DNA of the CDR3: TGTGCCAGCAGCTTAGGTTGGAGAGAAGCTTTCTTT.

CDR3 residues: CASRTSGGTGELFF. The CDR3 bases are TGTGCCAGCAGGACTAGCGGGGGAACCGGGGAGCTGTTTTTT. The chain joins TRBV27 to TRBJ2-2; TRBD2 matches 12 bases. The CDR3 loop spans 14 amino acids. Trimming cost V 6 bases and J 5 bases; bases outside gene matches: 1. Germline-derived CDR1 and CDR2 are MNHEY and SMNVEV (reference sequence).

The chain uses TRBV7-2 and TRBJ1-1; maybe TRBD1 (5 bases). Germline-derived CDR1 and CDR2 are SGHTA and FQGNSA. There are 13 residues in the CDR3. V was cut by 1 base and J by 8 bases, with 11 bases left in between. CDR3 nucleotides: TGTGCCAGCAGCTTAGAGGGGCCCCTCGAAGCTTTCTTT. Translation gives CASSLEGPLEAFF.

The J gene is TRBJ1-2, the V gene TRBV9; 7 bases are a match to TRBD1. Trimming cost V 3 bases and J 8 bases; bases outside gene matches: 16. The CDR3 spans 16 residues. Per the germline V gene, CDR1 is SGDLS and CDR2 is YYNGEE. This CDR3 reads CASSAEAQRGGTGYTF. CDR3 coding DNA: TGTGCCAGCAGCGCCGAGGCCCAGAGAGGGGGCACCGGCTACACCTTC.

DNA for the CDR3: TGCAGCGCCCAGGGAAGGATGAATGAGCAGTTCTTC. Residues: CSAQGRMNEQFF. The chain employs TRBV29-1 and TRBJ2-1, with D perhaps matching TRBD1 (5 bases). This CDR3 is built from 12 residues. Trimming removed 7 bases from V and 7 bases from J, with 14 bases in between. In germline, CDR1 is SQVTM, CDR2 ANQGSEA.

This CDR3 is CASSLSAGKLYGYTF. The CDR3 bases are TGTGCCAGCAGTTTATCGGCCGGGAAGCTCTATGGCTACACCTTC. This rearrangement joins TRBV27 to TRBJ1-2; D call uncertain. In germline, CDR1 is MNHEY, CDR2 SMNVEV (reference sequence). CDR3 length equals 15 residues. The V and J ends lost 0 bases and 4 bases respectively, with 12 bases between them.

The J gene is TRBJ2-5, the V gene TRBV30, with D perhaps TRBD1 (6 bases). The tail of the sequence fits TRBJ2-7 better, so the J call may be wrong. The CDR3 loop spans 16 amino acids. The germline CDR1 and CDR2 sequences are GTSNPN and SVGIG (reference sequence). The CDR3 reads CAWKAGESVNPGEQYF. CDR3 sequence (DNA): TGTGCCTGGAAAGCAGGGGAGAGTGTCAACCCCGGCGAGCAGTACTTC.

This chain joins TRBV6-4 and TRBJ1-1, with no clear D. Germline assignment: CDR1 MRHNA and CDR2 SNTAGT. The CDR3 has 13 amino acids. Trimming cost V 3 bases and J 7 bases, with 12 bases left between them. CDR3 region: CASSETSHNEAFF. Here the CDR3 DNA reads TGTGCCAGCAGTGAGACAAGCCACAATGAAGCTTTCTTT.

The chain joins TRBV11-2 to TRBJ1-3; D is undetermined. The CDR3 runs 13 residues. V lost 5 bases and J 1 base, leaving 6 bases between the germline ends. In germline, CDR1 is SGHAT, CDR2 FQNNGV. Here the CDR3 reads CASSEVSGNTIYF. In nucleotides, the CDR3 is TGTGCCAGCAGCGAGGTTTCTGGAAACACCATATATTTT.

This clone was observed a handful of times. The chain recombines TRBV6-1 with TRBJ1-4; D unresolved. CDR1 MNHNS and CDR2 SASEGT come from the germline V gene. The CDR3 is 14 residues long. The germline V and J ends were trimmed by 6 bases and 5 bases, with 13 bases remaining between them. The CDR3 loop reads CASRIRAGNEKLFF. For the CDR3, the DNA is TGTGCCAGCAGGATTAGGGCGGGGAATGAAAAACTGTTTTTT.

In DNA, the CDR3 is TGTGCCAGTACCCCGCGCGGCGCTTATCAGCCCCAGCATTTT. Amino acid sequence: CASTPRGAYQPQHF. The rearrangement uses TRBV19 and TRBJ1-5, with unresolved D. V gave up 7 bases and J gave up 5 bases, with 15 bases separating them. Germline V gives CDR1 LNHDA, CDR2 SQIVND (reference sequence). The CDR3 contains 14 residues.

This chain uses TRBV28 with TRBJ2-7; the D gene is possibly TRBD1 (6 bases). CDR1 MDHEN and CDR2 SYDVKM come from the germline V gene. Trimming cost V 8 bases and J 3 bases, with 20 bases left between them. This CDR3 contains 15 residues. CDR3 in amino acids: CASVGGTKYNYEQYF. The CDR3 nucleotides read TGTGCCAGCGTCGGTGGGACAAAGTACAACTACGAGCAGTACTTC. Using reference TRBV28 and TRBJ2-7 for the parts outside the CDR3, the full variable domain is DVKVTQSSRYLVKRTGEKVFLECVQDMDHENMFWYRQDPGLGLRLIYFSYDVKMKEKGDIPEGYSVSREKKERFSLILESASTNQTSMYLCASVGGTKYNYEQYFGPGTRLTVT.

The chain recombines TRBV2 with TRBJ2-1; 8 bases are a match to TRBD2. The germline gives CDR1 SNHLY, CDR2 FYNNEI. Losses at the gene ends were 4 bases for V and 10 bases for J; bases not matched to a gene: 0. The CDR3 is made up of 11 amino acids. The CDR3 spells CASSGLAEQFF. Written as DNA, the CDR3 is TGTGCCAGCAGTGGACTAGCGGAGCAGTTCTTC.

The gene calls are TRBV6-5 and TRBJ1-6; tentative D call: TRBD1 (5 bases). Deletions cut 8 bases from V and 15 bases from J, with 23 bases between. Germline V CDR1 and CDR2: MNHEY, SVGAGI. CDR3 length: 14 amino acids. CDR3 DNA: TGTGCCAGCTCAATCTCAGCCCAGGGTTACATCCTCCACTTT. Translating gives CASSISAQGYILHF.

In regard to this clone: This same CDR3 is encoded by further DNA sequences in the sample. The chain links TRBV30 to TRBJ2-5; 12 bases line up with TRBD2. The CDR3 length is 17 residues. The germline CDR1 and CDR2 sequences are GTSNPN and SVGIG (reference sequence). Trimming took 0 bases from V and 6 from J; bases not matched to a gene: 11. In DNA form, the CDR3 reads TGTGCCTGGAGTGTGAGGCTAGCGGGAGGGCCCCCGCAGACCCAGTACTTC. Protein: CAWSVRLAGGPPQTQYF.

The sample holds one count of this clone. The chain links TRBV6-1 to TRBJ1-2, with D uncertain. V was shortened by 1 base and J by 7 bases, with 13 bases between the two germline ends. This CDR3 region has 14 residues. The germline V gene encodes CDR1 MNHNS and CDR2 SASEGT. The CDR3 region has the DNA TGTGCCAGCAGTGAAGGGAGAGGAATAGGTGGCTACACCTTC. It yields the protein CASSEGRGIGGYTF.

For this clone: The junction departs from germline at one end; a sequencing error may be responsible. Different DNA sequences within this sample yield the same CDR3. The chain joins TRBV2 to TRBJ2-5; a weak D match, TRBD1 (6 bases). Per germline, CDR1 SNHLY and CDR2 FYNNEI. The CDR3 loop spans 15 amino acids. The CDR3 is CASSEVQGRGETQYF. The CDR3 nucleotides read TGTGCCAGCAGCGAAGTACAGGGCCGAGGGGAGACTCAGTACTTC.

This clone has just one count. V usage is TRBV19 and J usage is TRBJ2-3; possible D gene TRBD1, 6 bases. This CDR3 has 18 residues. Trimming removed 1 base from V and 2 bases from J, with 19 bases in between. Germline V gives CDR1 LNHDA, CDR2 SQIVND (reference sequence). The CDR3, as DNA: TGTGCCAGTAGTATAGCAGGGGCGGCGTTTATCAACACAGATACGCAGTATTTT. Its translation: CASSIAGAAFINTDTQYF.

The gene calls are TRBV7-8 and TRBJ1-2; D gene uncertain. V was clipped by 3 bases and J by 2 bases, with 7 bases between them. The V gene's germline CDR1 is SGHVS and CDR2 FQNEAQ. This CDR3 has 13 residues. Written as DNA, the CDR3 is TGTGCCAGCAGCTTCAGCGGGAACTATGGCTACACCTTC. This sequence encodes CASSFSGNYGYTF.

The chain recombines TRBV2 with TRBJ2-3; 7 positions agree with TRBD1. The CDR3 has 13 residues. Germline V lookup: CDR1 SNHLY, CDR2 FYNNEI. Trimming cost V 6 bases and J 2 bases; bases outside gene matches: 2. Here the CDR3 DNA reads TGTGCCAGCAGGACAGGGAACACAGATACGCAGTATTTT. Translating gives CASRTGNTDTQYF.

The chain uses TRBV20-1 and TRBJ1-5; TRBD1 matches at 8 bases. After removal of 0 bases from V and 14 bases from J, the junction contained 3 bases not matched to a gene. Germline V gives CDR1 DFQATT, CDR2 SNEGSKA (reference sequence). CDR3 size: 11 residues. CDR3 bases: TGCAGTGCTAGAGAGGAGGGACAGGAGCATTTT. It codes for CSAREEGQEHF.

The V gene is TRBV27, the J gene TRBJ2-1; no clear D gene. Germline V gene data show CDR1 as MNHEY and CDR2 as SMNVEV (reference sequence). The length of the CDR3 is 13 residues. V lost 5 bases to trimming and J lost 7 bases, with 12 bases between them. The DNA for the CDR3 is TGTGCCAGCAGTACCGCAAACGGGAATGAGCAGTTCTTC. This sequence encodes CASSTANGNEQFF.

This chain's CDR3 is CASSQSNYGYTF. The CDR3 DNA reads TGTGCCAGCAGTCAGTCTAACTATGGCTACACCTTC. The chain combines TRBV28 with TRBJ1-2; D gene ambiguous. CDR1 MDHEN and CDR2 SYDVKM come from the germline V gene. Trimming removed 5 bases at V and 0 bases at J, with 4 bases between. The CDR3 is 12 amino acids.